These 27 T cell receptor beta chains were all obtained from the same sample, sequenced in a study of cytomegalovirus exposure and HLA in healthy donors. PCR was performed using 60 Vbeta and 13 Jbeta primers. The table came from immunoSEQ multiplex PCR; TCRdb's copy has only in-frame clones and leaves some out. The profile shows approximately 77,000 clones, roughly four fifths of them singletons. Source material: PBMCs. Receptors originate from a man aged 40-55 years in good health and CMV-seronegative.

In its sample, this clone was seen once. This chain links TRBV2 with TRBJ2-2; 10 bases fit TRBD1. With 6 bases clipped from V and 1 base from J, the junction kept 2 bases outside the gene matches. The CDR3 runs 15 residues. Germline values: CDR1 SNHLY, CDR2 FYNNEI. As DNA, the CDR3 is TGTGCCAGCAGGGGGGACAGGGGGAACACCGGGGAGCTGTTTTTT. It encodes CASRGDRGNTGELFF.

This clone came up a few times. The chain couples TRBV4-3 to TRBJ2-5, with 7 bases matching TRBD2. This CDR3 has 17 residues. J was trimmed by 4 bases and V by 0 bases; bases with no gene match: 11. The germline V gene has CDR1 LGHNA and CDR2 YSLEER. Here the CDR3 DNA reads TGCGCCAGCAGCCAAGATCGGGCGGGAGATTGGGTAGAGACCCAGTACTTC. It specifies CASSQDRAGDWVETQYF.

The V and J genes are TRBV10-1 and TRBJ2-7, with 7 nucleotides matching TRBD1. The CDR3 covers 14 residues. CDR1 and CDR2 (germline): WNHNN, SYGVQD (reference sequence). The ends lost 2 bases at V and 3 bases at J; junction bases unmatched: 4. The CDR3 is CASSEGTDNYEQYF. Written as DNA, the CDR3 is TGCGCCAGCAGTGAGGGGACAGATAACTACGAGCAGTACTTC.

This clone was counted between two and nine times. J is TRBJ2-7 and V is TRBV13; TRBD1 aligns across 11 bases. The J segment lost 1 base and the V segment lost 5 bases, leaving 7 bases of the junction unmatched. CDR1 and CDR2 (germline): PRHDT, FYEKMQ (reference sequence). The CDR3 has 16 residues. Here the CDR3 DNA reads TGTGCCAGCAGCCCCGAGGGACAGGGGGGTTCCTACGAGCAGTACTTC. Its translation is CASSPEGQGGSYEQYF.

The rearrangement uses TRBV28 and TRBJ2-5, with 10 bases fitting TRBD1. The germline CDR1 and CDR2 sequences are MDHEN and SYDVKM. Trimming cost V 6 bases and J 1 base; bases outside gene matches: 5. The CDR3 totals 15 residues. The CDR3: CASRRGQGFQETQYF. In nucleotides, the CDR3 is TGTGCCAGCAGAAGGGGACAGGGGTTCCAAGAGACCCAGTACTTC.

There are a few counts of this clone. The chain uses TRBV2 and TRBJ1-5; 8 positions agree with TRBD1. The V gene end was trimmed by 4 bases and the J gene end by 3 bases; junction bases not matched to a gene: 17. The CDR3 consists of 19 residues. Germline lookup yields CDR1 SNHLY and CDR2 FYNNEI. Here the CDR3 DNA reads TGTGCCAGCAGTGCGATTCACCACAATGGACAGGGCCTCAATCAGCCCCAGCATTTT. Its translation is CASSAIHHNGQGLNQPQHF. The entire variable domain, with the rest obtained from reference TRBV2 and TRBJ1-5, is as follows: EPEVTQTPSHQVTQMGQEVILRCVPISNHLYFYWYRQILGQKVEFLVSFYNNEISEKSEIFDDQFSVERPDGSNFTLKIRSTKLEDSAMYFCASSAIHHNGQGLNQPQHFGDGTRLSIL.

The chain is built from TRBV10-1 and TRBJ2-1; 10 bases fit TRBD2. V lost 2 bases, J lost 1 base, and 2 bases stayed unmatched. The CDR3 is made up of 16 amino acids. CDR1 WNHNN and CDR2 SYGVQD come from the germline V gene (reference sequence). CDR3 region: CASSEASGRSYNEQFF. Written as DNA, the CDR3 is TGCGCCAGCAGTGAGGCTAGCGGGAGATCCTACAATGAGCAGTTCTTC.

The gene calls are TRBV5-1 and TRBJ2-1; D ambiguous. This CDR3 has 13 amino acids. Per germline, CDR1 SGHRS and CDR2 YFSETQ. V dropped 1 base and J dropped 2 bases, with 4 bases sitting between them. The CDR3 DNA follows: TGCGCCAGCAGCTTGAACACCTACAATGAGCAGTTCTTC. The encoded protein is CASSLNTYNEQFF. Based on the CDR3 plus reference TRBV5-1 and TRBJ2-1, the full variable domain is KAGVTQTPRYLIKTRGQQVTLSCSPISGHRSVSWYQQTPGQGLQFLFEYFSETQRNKGNFPGRFSGRQFSNSRSEMNVSTLELGDSALYLCASSLNTYNEQFFGPGTRLTVL.

The CDR3: CAWSSDRGPFSYEQYF. The CDR3 DNA follows: TGTGCCTGGAGTTCAGACAGGGGTCCCTTCTCCTACGAGCAGTACTTC. The chain links TRBV30 to TRBJ2-7; 8 bases agree with TRBD1. The CDR3 is 16 residues long. J gave up 0 bases and V 2 bases, and 9 bases lay outside the gene matches. From germline, CDR1 is GTSNPN and CDR2 SVGIG (reference sequence). Complete variable domain (other parts from reference TRBV30 and TRBJ2-7): SQTIHQWPATLVQPVGSPLSLECTVEGTSNPNLYWYRQAAGRGLQLLFYSVGIGQISSEVPQNLSASRPQDRQFILSSKKLLLSDSGFYLCAWSSDRGPFSYEQYFGPGTRLTVT.

This clone has a handful of counts. V is TRBV6-1 and J is TRBJ2-3, with D uncertain. The V gene lost 2 bases and the J gene lost 2 bases, with 5 bases spanning the gap. The V gene's germline CDR1 is MNHNS and CDR2 SASEGT. The CDR3 sequence is 13 residues long. The CDR3 protein is CASSETYTDTQYF. The CDR3 DNA sequence: TGTGCCAGCAGTGAAACCTACACAGATACGCAGTATTTT.

The chain employs TRBV7-6 and TRBJ2-3, with 8 positions matching TRBD2. The germline V gene has CDR1 SGHVS and CDR2 FNYEAQ. V lost 5 bases to trimming and J lost 0 bases; unmatched junction nucleotides: 4. The CDR3 contains 15 residues. This chain's CDR3 is CASSQLADSTDTQYF. The CDR3 DNA reads as TGTGCCAGCAGCCAACTAGCGGATAGCACAGATACGCAGTATTTT.

The J gene is TRBJ2-7, the V gene TRBV7-2; D is undetermined. The length of the CDR3 is 12 residues. Trimming pared 4 bases from V and 5 bases from J, leaving 9 bases between. Germline V gene lookup returns CDR1 SGHTA and CDR2 FQGNSA. The CDR3 coding sequence is TGTGCCAGCAGCTATAGAAGAGACGAGCAGTACTTC. As protein: CASSYRRDEQYF. Together with reference TRBV7-2 and TRBJ2-7, the CDR3 gives the full variable domain: GAGVSQSPSNKVTEKGKDVELRCDPISGHTALYWYRQSLGQGLEFLIYFQGNSAPDKSGLPSDRFSAERTGGSVSTLTIQRTQQEDSAVYLCASSYRRDEQYFGPGTRLTVT.

V gene TRBV29-1 combines with J gene TRBJ2-7, with 7 bases that match TRBD1. This CDR3 is 12 amino acids long. V trimming: 7 bases; J trimming: 0 bases; junction bases outside the gene matches: 3. CDR1 and CDR2 from the germline V gene are SQVTM and ANQGSEA. For the CDR3, the DNA is TGCAGCGCGCGACAGGGCTCCTACGAGCAGTACTTC. Amino acid sequence: CSARQGSYEQYF.

This clone showed up just once. The gene calls are TRBV10-3 and TRBJ2-7; D gene ambiguous. In germline, CDR1 is ENHRY, CDR2 SYGVKD. The CDR3 contains 15 residues. Deletions cut 4 bases from V and 0 bases from J, with 13 bases between. DNA of the CDR3: TGTGCCATCAGTGTATTTGGGCCAGGCTCCTACGAGCAGTACTTC. This sequence encodes CAISVFGPGSYEQYF.

The CDR3 sequence: CASSFIAGGLDTQYF. The CDR3 DNA sequence: TGTGCCAGCAGTTTTATCGCGGGTGGGCTTGATACGCAGTATTTT. The chain couples TRBV28 to TRBJ2-3; perhaps TRBD2 as D (5 bases). V was clipped by 3 bases and J by 6 bases, with 16 bases between them. Germline-derived CDR1 and CDR2 are MDHEN and SYDVKM. The length of the CDR3 is 15 residues.

The chain carries TRBV18 and TRBJ2-1, with D possibly being TRBD2 (6 bases). CDR3 length: 14 residues. From germline, CDR1 is KGHSH and CDR2 LQKENI. V shed 1 base and J shed 5 bases, with 9 bases lying between them. The CDR3 reads CASSPRERDNEQFF. CDR3 DNA: TGTGCCAGCTCACCACGGGAGCGGGACAATGAGCAGTTCTTC.

The chain couples TRBV28 to TRBJ2-3; 9 nucleotides agree with TRBD1. J was trimmed by 1 base and V by 4 bases; bases with no gene match: 9. Germline CDR1 reads MDHEN; CDR2 reads SYDVKM. This CDR3 contains 17 residues. The CDR3: CASSSPGQGIGTDTQYF. The CDR3 DNA sequence: TGTGCCAGCAGTTCTCCGGGACAGGGTATCGGCACAGATACGCAGTATTTT.

The chain links TRBV29-1 to TRBJ2-5; the D gene is possibly TRBD1 (5 bases). Germline assignment: CDR1 SQVTM and CDR2 ANQGSEA. CDR3 length equals 13 residues. Between the trimmed V and J ends, which lost 8 bases and 4 bases, there was a span of 17 bases. CDR3 residues: CSLDNSQGETQYF. CDR3 sequence (DNA): TGCAGCCTCGACAACTCCCAGGGAGAGACCCAGTACTTC. Filled out from reference TRBV29-1 and TRBJ2-5, the complete variable domain reads SAVISQKPSRDICQRGTSLTIQCQVDSQVTMMFWYRQQPGQSLTLIATANQGSEATYESGFVIDKFPISRPNLTFSTLTVSNMSPEDSSIYLCSLDNSQGETQYFGPGTRLLVL.

Only one count was recorded for this clone. The chain links TRBV5-1 to TRBJ2-3; a weak D match, TRBD2 (6 bases). Trimming cost V 0 bases and J 5 bases, with 10 bases left between them. This CDR3 is 14 amino acids long. The germline V gene encodes CDR1 SGHRS and CDR2 YFSETQ. The CDR3 DNA is TGCGCCAGCAGCTTGGCGCTAGCGAGAGATACGCAGTATTTT. It codes for CASSLALARDTQYF.

J is TRBJ2-7 and V is TRBV30, with 11 bases that match TRBD1. Germline CDR1 GTSNPN, CDR2 SVGIG (reference sequence). The CDR3 runs to 14 residues. V was clipped by 4 bases and J by 6 bases; unmatched bases: 8. The CDR3: CAWTLDRGRAEQYF. The CDR3 DNA follows: TGTGCCTGGACTCTGGACAGGGGGCGCGCCGAGCAGTACTTC.

The chain combines TRBV7-8 with TRBJ1-5, with D possibly matching TRBD1 (5 bases). Trimming removed 5 bases from V and 4 bases from J, with 15 bases in between. This CDR3 contains 15 residues. CDR1 SGHVS and CDR2 FQNEAQ come from the germline V gene. CDR3 amino acids: CASSPRDGGNQPQHF. In DNA, the CDR3 is TGTGCCAGCAGCCCACGGGACGGGGGGAATCAGCCCCAGCATTTT.

This sequence joins TRBV7-9 and TRBJ1-2, with unresolved D. The CDR3 extends over 15 amino acids. V shed 0 bases and J shed 1 base, with 9 bases lying between them. The germline CDR1 and CDR2 sequences are SEHNR and FQNEAQ (reference sequence). The CDR3 loop reads CASSLARGINYGYTF. CDR3 DNA sequence: TGTGCCAGCAGCTTAGCGCGGGGAATTAACTATGGCTACACCTTC.

This clone was detected only once. The chain is built from TRBV19 and TRBJ2-3, with D possibly TRBD2 on 5 matching bases. Germline assignment: CDR1 LNHDA and CDR2 SQIVND (reference sequence). The V and J ends lost 6 bases and 4 bases respectively, with 11 bases between them. This CDR3 is built from 13 residues. The chain's CDR3 is CASSRGVADTQYF. The CDR3 nucleotides read TGTGCCAGTAGCCGGGGAGTAGCAGATACGCAGTATTTT.

This chain joins TRBV27 and TRBJ2-7; D not certain. Between the trimmed V and J ends, which lost 2 bases and 3 bases, there was a span of 20 bases. Looked up from germline, CDR1 is MNHEY and CDR2 is SMNVEV (reference sequence). This CDR3 has 17 residues. Here the CDR3 reads CASSLQRPVRPNYEQYF. CDR3 in DNA: TGTGCCAGCAGTTTACAGAGGCCGGTCCGGCCAAACTACGAGCAGTACTTC.

This clone has more than one count but fewer than ten. The chain is built from TRBV6-1 and TRBJ2-3, with TRBD2 matching 13 bases. The CDR3 has 16 residues. The V gene's germline CDR1 is MNHNS and CDR2 SASEGT. Trimming cost V 3 bases and J 8 bases; bases outside gene matches: 8. The CDR3: CASSERGTSGKGTQYF. The CDR3 nucleotides are TGTGCCAGCAGTGAGAGGGGGACTAGCGGGAAGGGTACGCAGTATTTT.

This clone was seen only a few times. This rearrangement joins TRBV9 to TRBJ2-7, with D possibly TRBD2 on 6 matching bases. The germline V gene encodes CDR1 SGDLS and CDR2 YYNGEE. With 2 bases removed from V and 2 bases from J, the gap between germline ends came to 11 bases. This CDR3 comprises 14 residues. The CDR3: CASSVRDSPYEQYF. As DNA, the CDR3 is TGTGCCAGCAGCGTCCGGGACTCCCCCTACGAGCAGTACTTC.

The chain carries TRBV10-3 and TRBJ1-1; 10 bases map to TRBD1. CDR1 is ENHRY, CDR2 SYGVKD, per germline. Trimming took 2 bases from V and 4 from J; bases not matched to a gene: 7. This CDR3 contains 16 residues. The chain's CDR3 is CAISEGTGVIGTEAFF. CDR3 DNA sequence: TGTGCCATCAGTGAGGGGACAGGGGTCATAGGCACTGAAGCTTTCTTT.